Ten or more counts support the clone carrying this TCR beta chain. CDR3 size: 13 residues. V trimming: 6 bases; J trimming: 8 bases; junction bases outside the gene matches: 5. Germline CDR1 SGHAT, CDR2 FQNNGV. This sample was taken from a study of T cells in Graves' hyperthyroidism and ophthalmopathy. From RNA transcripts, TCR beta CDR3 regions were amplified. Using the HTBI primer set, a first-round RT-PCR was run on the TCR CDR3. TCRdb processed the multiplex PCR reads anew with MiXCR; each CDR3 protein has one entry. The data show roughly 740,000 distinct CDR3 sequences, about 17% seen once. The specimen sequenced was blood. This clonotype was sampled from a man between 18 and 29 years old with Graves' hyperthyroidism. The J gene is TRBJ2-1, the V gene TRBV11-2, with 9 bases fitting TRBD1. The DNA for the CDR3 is TGTGCCAGCAGGTTACAGGGGGCCTATGAGCAGTTCTTC. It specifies CASRLQGAYEQFF.